This passage covers 24 T cell receptor beta chains from one sample sequenced in a study of post-analysis software for immune sequencing data. General observations from the study: Four or five TRBV segments (TRBV5-6, TRBV5-1 and TRBV20-1 among them) occurred more frequently in patients than in controls.

cDNA libraries of TCR beta carried unique molecular identifiers. TCRdb independently ran MiXCR on the PCR reads; one entry per CDR3 protein. The table has about 540,000 distinct CDR3 sequences, around 34% seen once. Their antigen targets remain unknown. The sequenced material came from blood. The receptors derive from a girl younger than 18 with multiple sclerosis.

This clonotype was seen more than once but under ten times. V gene TRBV20-1 combines with J gene TRBJ2-3; weak D call: TRBD1 (5 bases). V was trimmed by 7 bases and J by 5 bases, leaving 19 bases between them. The CDR3 runs to 14 residues. The germline CDR1 and CDR2 sequences are DFQATT and SNEGSKA (reference sequence). CDR3 region: CSGLVRQGKDTQYF. CDR3 nucleotides: TGCAGTGGGCTGGTGAGGCAGGGTAAAGATACGCAGTATTTT.

The CDR3 DNA is TGCGCCAGCAGCCGGGGACGGGACTACAATGAGCAGTTCTTC. It translates to CASSRGRDYNEQFF. V and J are TRBV5-1 and TRBJ2-1; D possibly matches TRBD1 or TRBD2 (5 bases each). CDR1 is SGHRS, CDR2 YFSETQ, per germline. The CDR3 is 14 residues long. Trimming left V 4 bases short and J 3 bases short, with 11 bases between.

The CDR3 bases are TGCAGCGCCACGACAGGGACAAACACTGAAGCTTTCTTT. Translating gives CSATTGTNTEAFF. This chain joins TRBV29-1 and TRBJ1-1, with 7 bases aligning to TRBD1. Trimming removed 7 bases from V and 2 bases from J; junction bases left unmatched: 7. Germline-derived CDR1 and CDR2 are SQVTM and ANQGSEA. The CDR3 covers 13 residues. The full variable domain, rest sourced from reference TRBV29-1 and TRBJ1-1, is SAVISQKPSRDICQRGTSLTIQCQVDSQVTMMFWYRQQPGQSLTLIATANQGSEATYESGFVIDKFPISRPNLTFSTLTVSNMSPEDSSIYLCSATTGTNTEAFFGQGTRLTVV.

CDR3: CASSPTGGTDTGELFF. The CDR3 DNA is TGTGCCAGCTCACCGACTGGTGGAACAGACACCGGGGAGCTGTTTTTT. The chain links TRBV18 to TRBJ2-2; no definite D call. Germline loops: CDR1 KGHSH, CDR2 LQKENI. The CDR3 extends over 16 amino acids. Trimming cost V 3 bases and J 3 bases, with 14 bases left between them.

This clonotype showed up just a few times. V usage is TRBV20-1 and J usage is TRBJ2-6, with a tentative D call TRBD2 (5 bases). CDR1 is DFQATT and CDR2 is SNEGSKA in the germline V gene (reference sequence). Trimming removed 1 base from V and 2 bases from J, with 9 bases in between. The CDR3 spans 15 residues. Written as DNA, the CDR3 is TGCAGTGCTAGAGTAGGGAGCACTGGGGCCAACGTCCTGACTTTC. This codes for CSARVGSTGANVLTF.

This chain connects TRBV13 to TRBJ1-2, with TRBD1 as a possible D gene (6 bases). Trimming stripped 5 bases from V and 4 bases from J, with 14 bases between. The CDR3 loop spans 14 amino acids. Germline V gives CDR1 PRHDT, CDR2 FYEKMQ (reference sequence). In DNA, the CDR3 is TGTGCCAGCAGCCGCAGCAGGGGTGGCTATGGCTACACCTTC. It yields the protein CASSRSRGGYGYTF.

The V call is TRBV3-1, the J call TRBJ2-1; D might be TRBD2 (6 bases). Germline V gives CDR1 LGHDT, CDR2 YNNKEL (reference sequence). This CDR3 comprises 14 residues. Trimming left V 2 bases short and J 5 bases short, with 10 bases between. The CDR3 region has the DNA TGTGCCAGCAGCCAAATCGTAGCGGACAATGAGCAGTTCTTC. This gives the protein CASSQIVADNEQFF.

CDR3 amino acids: CASSQDHYNEQYF. DNA for the CDR3: TGTGCCAGCAGCCAAGATCACTACAATGAGCAGTACTTC. J is TRBJ2-7 and V is TRBV3-1; D is unclear. The length of the CDR3 is 13 residues. V was shortened by 0 bases and J by 7 bases, with 10 bases between the two germline ends. Germline CDR1 is LGHDT and CDR2 is YNNKEL (reference sequence).

Comment on this clonotype: The junction departs from germline at one end; a sequencing error may be responsible. The chain joins TRBV5-1 to TRBJ2-2; possibly TRBD2 for D (6 bases). This CDR3 contains 15 residues. The germline V gene has CDR1 SGHRS and CDR2 YFSETQ. The CDR3 DNA reads as TGCGCCAGCAGCTTGGGGAGTAGCGGCACCGGGGAGCTGGTTTTT. This sequence encodes CASSLGSSGTGELVF.

In this sample, this clonotype turned up many times. The chain carries TRBV3-1 and TRBJ2-5, with TRBD2 matching 8 bases. The length of the CDR3 is 14 residues. Germline lookup yields CDR1 LGHDT and CDR2 YNNKEL (reference sequence). V was clipped by 4 bases and J by 1 base; unmatched bases: 2. The CDR3 sequence is CASSRTSLQETQYF. For the CDR3, the DNA is TGTGCCAGCAGCCGGACTAGCCTCCAAGAGACCCAGTACTTC.

This clonotype was seen only once. The chain couples TRBV3-1 to TRBJ2-5, with no clear D. Germline values: CDR1 LGHDT, CDR2 YNNKEL (reference sequence). V lost 0 bases, J lost 2 bases, and 7 bases lay in between. The CDR3 is made up of 14 amino acids. The CDR3 DNA follows: TGTGCCAGCAGCCAAGATCTGGATCAAGAGACCCAGTACTTC. Translated, it gives CASSQDLDQETQYF.

V gene TRBV25-1 combines with J gene TRBJ2-3; 12 nucleotides align to TRBD1. Germline V CDR1 and CDR2: MGHDK, SYGVNS. CDR3 length equals 15 residues. V shed 7 bases and J 6 bases; nucleotides not matched to a gene: 8. This CDR3 is CASNGGTGGEDTQYF. The CDR3 nucleotides are TGTGCCAGCAATGGGGGGACAGGGGGCGAGGATACGCAGTATTTT.

This chain links TRBV5-1 with TRBJ2-5, with D perhaps matching TRBD2 (5 bases). This CDR3 has 14 amino acids. Trimming left V 0 bases short and J 1 base short, with 7 bases between. Germline CDR1 SGHRS, CDR2 YFSETQ. CDR3 residues: CASSLAGIQETQYF. Here the CDR3 DNA reads TGCGCCAGCAGCTTGGCCGGGATCCAAGAGACCCAGTACTTC.

The rearrangement uses TRBV5-1 and TRBJ2-1; tentatively, D is TRBD1 or TRBD2 (5 bases each). The J call may be faulty, since TRBJ2-7 better matches the DNA end. Per germline, CDR1 SGHRS and CDR2 YFSETQ. The CDR3 has 19 residues. Here the CDR3 DNA reads TGCGCCAGCAGCTTGAGGTCCAGGGAGTGGGAGCGATCCTACAATGAGCAGTACTTC. It specifies CASSLRSREWERSYNEQYF.

The rearrangement links TRBV15 to TRBJ1-2; TRBD1 might be the D (5 bases). V was pared by 0 bases and J by 7 bases, with 12 bases between. The CDR3 is 14 residues long. Germline CDR1 is LNHNV and CDR2 is YYDKDF (reference sequence). CDR3 protein: CATSRDRDSSGYTF. Here the CDR3 DNA reads TGTGCCACCAGCAGAGATAGGGACTCAAGTGGCTACACCTTC.

In its sample, this clonotype was seen a few times. This chain joins TRBV29-1 and TRBJ1-1; 7 nucleotides agree with TRBD1. The length of the CDR3 is 13 residues. Germline-derived CDR1 and CDR2 are SQVTM and ANQGSEA. After removal of 1 base from V and 4 bases from J, the junction contained 3 bases not matched to a gene. The DNA of the CDR3 is TGCAGCGTTGAAGTCGGACAGGCCACTGAAGCTTTCTTT. It codes for CSVEVGQATEAFF.

In its sample, this clonotype was seen many times. This chain links TRBV29-1 with TRBJ2-5; 13 bases align to TRBD2. Unmatched junction bases numbered 3, after V lost 3 bases and J lost 2 bases. There are 15 residues in the CDR3. CDR1 and CDR2 (germline): SQVTM, ANQGSEA. CDR3 sequence reads: CSVDGTSGEQETQYF. In DNA, the CDR3 is TGCAGCGTTGACGGGACTAGCGGGGAACAAGAGACCCAGTACTTC.

The table lists this clonotype with a few counts. The chain has TRBV7-9 and TRBJ2-7, with TRBD1 as a possible D gene (5 bases). In germline, CDR1 is SEHNR, CDR2 FQNEAQ (reference sequence). V dropped 7 bases and J dropped 2 bases, with 15 bases sitting between them. The CDR3 length is 14 residues. CDR3 in DNA: TGTGCCAGCAACCCCACCACAGGAACCTACGAGCAGTACTTC. Its translation is CASNPTTGTYEQYF.

This clonotype showed up just a few times. This chain connects TRBV20-1 to TRBJ2-1; 7 nucleotides align to TRBD2. The CDR3 sequence is 14 residues long. Germline V gene sequence: CDR1 DFQATT, CDR2 SNEGSKA (reference sequence). The ends lost 6 bases at V and 8 bases at J; junction bases unmatched: 13. CDR3 amino acids: CSATGGWGTDEQFF. As DNA, the CDR3 is TGCAGTGCGACGGGGGGTTGGGGTACGGATGAGCAGTTCTTC.

The genes are TRBV5-1 and TRBJ2-3; TRBD2 is a possible D gene (5 bases). Trimming pared 3 bases from V and 0 bases from J, leaving 11 bases between. The CDR3 spans 15 residues. CDR1 and CDR2 from the germline V gene are SGHRS and YFSETQ. In DNA, the CDR3 is TGCGCCAGCAGCTGGAGGTGGCCTAGCACAGATACGCAGTATTTT. Translating it yields CASSWRWPSTDTQYF. Combining the CDR3 with reference TRBV5-1 and TRBJ2-3 gives the whole variable domain KAGVTQTPRYLIKTRGQQVTLSCSPISGHRSVSWYQQTPGQGLQFLFEYFSETQRNKGNFPGRFSGRQFSNSRSEMNVSTLELGDSALYLCASSWRWPSTDTQYFGPGTRLTVL.

This clonotype showed up just once. This rearrangement joins TRBV20-1 to TRBJ1-4; D gene unclear. CDR1 and CDR2 from the germline V gene are DFQATT and SNEGSKA (reference sequence). Trimming cost V 4 bases and J 5 bases, with 17 bases left between them. The CDR3 is 15 residues long. The CDR3: CSATIFGHTNEKLFF. The CDR3 DNA is TGCAGTGCTACGATCTTTGGGCATACCAATGAAAAACTGTTTTTT.

This clonotype was seen a handful of times. The CDR3 coding sequence is TGTGCCAGCAGCGTAGGGGTGATGGAGACCCAGTACTTC. This encodes CASSVGVMETQYF. The chain couples TRBV9 to TRBJ2-7; D gene unclear. The J call is uncertain, as TRBJ2-5 better fits the DNA end. The germline CDR1 and CDR2 sequences are SGDLS and YYNGEE. The length of the CDR3 is 13 residues.

In its sample, this clonotype was seen many times. The DNA of the CDR3 is TGCGCCAGCAGCTTCCAGGGCACAGATACGCAGTATTTT. Translating gives CASSFQGTDTQYF. The rearrangement links TRBV5-1 to TRBJ2-3; D uncertain. The CDR3 is 13 residues long. Germline V gives CDR1 SGHRS, CDR2 YFSETQ. The V end lost 2 bases, the J end lost 1 base, and 5 bases lay between the germline ends.

V usage is TRBV20-1 and J usage is TRBJ2-7; 8 nucleotides agree with TRBD2. The CDR3 is 15 amino acids. Per the germline V gene, CDR1 is DFQATT and CDR2 is SNEGSKA (reference sequence). V trimming: 5 bases; J trimming: 2 bases; junction bases outside the gene matches: 11. This chain's CDR3 is CSARPAGGLTYEQYF. DNA of the CDR3: TGCAGTGCTCGACCGGCGGGGGGACTAACCTACGAGCAGTACTTC.